A single sample gave rise to the 17 T cell receptor beta chains below, sequenced in a study of breast tumors, draining lymph nodes, adjacent tissues (dated by TCRdb to the mid-2010s). The library was generated by multiplex PCR. These reads were obtained on an Illumina HiSeq 2000. TCRdb reanalyzed the raw reads on its own, using fastp at Q25 for trimming and MiXCR for clone calling, and kept in-frame beta chains. Identical CDR3 protein sequences are pooled into one entry, listed with their most common genes and DNA. Across this sample there are under 250,000 distinct CDR3 sequences, with less than 40% seen only once. Roughly 1.5% of the sample belongs to the ten largest clones. The axillary draining lymph nodes of breast cancer patients were the source of the lymph node samples. The specimen was axillary lymph node tissue. These receptors originate from a female donor with breast cancer. Some clones in this sample may be carry-over from other donors' samples.

This clonotype appeared a few times. V usage is TRBV12-3 or TRBV12-4 and J usage is TRBJ1-1; the D gene is possibly TRBD1 (6 bases). V was shortened by 6 bases and J by 8 bases, with 16 bases between the two germline ends. CDR3 length equals 13 residues. CDR3 sequence (DNA): TGTGCCAGCAGCGTACCCCCTGACAGGGAAGCTTTCTTT. This codes for CASSVPPDREAFF.

This clonotype occurred many times. This chain connects TRBV27 to TRBJ2-1; 15 bases match TRBD2. V lost 4 bases to trimming and J lost 10 bases; unmatched junction nucleotides: 5. The length of the CDR3 is 15 residues. Germline lookup yields CDR1 MNHEY and CDR2 SMNVEV (reference sequence). The CDR3 is CASSSQGLAGGEQFF. Written as DNA, the CDR3 is TGTGCCAGCAGTTCCCAAGGACTAGCGGGAGGGGAGCAGTTCTTC.

There are many counts of this clonotype. CDR3 coding DNA: TGTGCCAGCAGTCGGGGACAGTCCAATCAGCCCCAGCATTTT. Translation gives CASSRGQSNQPQHF. The chain has TRBV2 and TRBJ1-5, with TRBD1 matching 7 bases. Per the germline V gene, CDR1 is SNHLY and CDR2 is FYNNEI. This CDR3 comprises 14 residues. J lost 3 bases, V lost 5 bases, and 4 bases had no gene match.

As regards this clonotype: This may be a read error: a much more frequent sequence differs by one nucleotide. V gene TRBV6-1 combines with J gene TRBJ2-1, with 9 nucleotides matching TRBD2. The CDR3 has 19 amino acids. Unmatched junction bases numbered 15, after V lost 5 bases and J lost 1 base. The germline V gene encodes CDR1 MNHNS and CDR2 SASEGT. Here the CDR3 reads CASSPMRGAGGPSYNEQFF. The CDR3 DNA reads TGTGCCAGCAGTCCGATGCGTGGGGCGGGAGGGCCTTCCTACAATGAGCAGTTCTTC.

V usage is TRBV11-3 and J usage is TRBJ2-3; D perhaps matches TRBD2 (5 bases). The CDR3 extends over 17 amino acids. The V end lost 0 bases, the J end lost 3 bases, and 16 bases lay between the germline ends. Germline CDR1 is SGHNT and CDR2 is YENEEA. The chain's CDR3 is CASSLDLSGGSTDTQYF. The CDR3 nucleotides are TGTGCCAGCAGCTTAGATTTGAGCGGAGGTTCAACAGATACGCAGTATTTT.

The chain couples TRBV12-3 or TRBV12-4 to TRBJ1-1; possible D gene TRBD1, 6 bases. CDR3 size: 15 residues. The V gene lost 3 bases and the J gene lost 11 bases, with 22 bases spanning the gap. CDR3 nucleotide sequence: TGTGCCAGCAGTTTGTCGGGTGGGGGGGCGAGTGGGGCTTTCTTT. The encoded protein is CASSLSGGGASGAFF.

This clonotype was seen repeatedly, ten times or more. The V and J genes are TRBV24-1 and TRBJ2-1; D is perhaps TRBD2 (5 bases). Germline CDR1 and CDR2: KGHDR and SFDVKD. Trimming shortened V by 9 bases and J by 7 bases, and 27 bases separated the two germline ends. The CDR3 is made up of 17 amino acids. The CDR3 coding sequence is TGTGCCACCGCCGGGATTCCGGGCCGCGGGCTTCAGAATGAGCAGTTCTTC. Translation: CATAGIPGRGLQNEQFF.

This clonotype has at least ten counts. The rearrangement joins TRBV30 to TRBJ2-7, with D tentatively TRBD2 (6 bases). Deletions cut 3 bases from V and 6 bases from J, with 21 bases between. Germline V gene data show CDR1 as GTSNPN and CDR2 as SVGIG (reference sequence). The CDR3 is 15 residues long. CDR3 sequence: CAWSGTDSLGGEQYF. CDR3 nucleotide sequence: TGTGCCTGGAGCGGAACAGACTCTTTGGGAGGCGAGCAGTACTTC.

A remark on this clonotype: This clone may be a read error of a much larger clone one base away. This chain uses TRBV19 with TRBJ2-1; 9 nucleotides line up with TRBD2. Germline values: CDR1 LNHDA, CDR2 SQIVND (reference sequence). This CDR3 spans 16 amino acids. The CDR3 reads CASSIDGTSHYDEQFF. The CDR3 DNA sequence: TGTGCCAGTAGTATAGACGGGACTAGCCACTACGATGAGCAGTTCTTC.

This clonotype has ten or more counts. This chain uses TRBV20-1 with TRBJ2-2, with 11 bases matching TRBD2. The CDR3 is made up of 16 amino acids. CDR1 DFQATT and CDR2 SNEGSKA come from the germline V gene (reference sequence). With 3 bases clipped from V and 3 bases from J, the junction kept 6 bases outside the gene matches. The CDR3 DNA reads as TGCAGTGCTAGGGATAGCGGGAGGGCGGACACCGGGGAGCTGTTTTTT. This codes for CSARDSGRADTGELFF.

This clonotype was detected many times. The V and J genes are TRBV19 and TRBJ2-3; TRBD2 matches 12 bases. Germline trimming cut 5 bases from V and 2 bases from J; bases unmatched to any gene: 5. The CDR3 has 16 amino acids. The germline gives CDR1 LNHDA, CDR2 SQIVND (reference sequence). CDR3 sequence reads: CASSVTSGRSTDTQYF. The CDR3 coding sequence is TGTGCCAGTAGTGTAACTAGCGGGAGGTCCACAGATACGCAGTATTTT.

About this clonotype: This may be a read error: a much more frequent sequence differs by one nucleotide. The CDR3 reads CASSSLAGVQPQYF. The CDR3 DNA is TGCGCCAGCAGCTCACTAGCGGGAGTCCAGCCCCAGTACTTC. The chain combines TRBV5-1 with TRBJ2-5; 11 bases map to TRBD2. V was clipped by 3 bases and J by 9 bases; unmatched bases: 7. This CDR3 region has 14 residues. Germline CDR1 SGHRS, CDR2 YFSETQ.

Only a few counts were recorded for this clonotype. A read error may account for a junction end that differs from germline. This chain joins TRBV9 and TRBJ2-1; TRBD2 agrees at 8 bases. Germline V CDR1 and CDR2: SGDLS, YYNGEE. The CDR3 length is 15 residues. The CDR3 DNA sequence: TGTGCCAGCAGCCTTTTAGCGGGATCCTACAATGAGCCGTTCTTC. Translated: CASSLLAGSYNEPFF.

This clonotype was detected only once. The chain carries TRBV15 and TRBJ1-1; 7 nucleotides align to TRBD1. The CDR3 runs to 12 residues. J was trimmed by 8 bases and V by 3 bases; bases with no gene match: 3. Germline CDR1 is LNHNV and CDR2 is YYDKDF (reference sequence). The DNA of the CDR3 is TGTGCCACCAGCAGCAGGGGGGGAGAAGCTTTCTTT. Protein product: CATSSRGGEAFF.

This clonotype was seen at least ten times. This chain connects TRBV18 to TRBJ2-7; 7 bases fit TRBD1. This CDR3 is 14 amino acids long. Germline lookup yields CDR1 KGHSH and CDR2 LQKENI. Germline trimming cut 6 bases from V and 4 bases from J; bases unmatched to any gene: 9. CDR3 coding DNA: TGTGCCAGCTCCCGGACCGACAGGGCTTACGAGCAGTACTTC. It yields the protein CASSRTDRAYEQYF.

The V and J genes are TRBV6-6 and TRBJ2-3, with TRBD2 matching over 9 bases. J gave up 11 bases and V 0 bases, and 15 bases lay outside the gene matches. The CDR3 loop spans 17 amino acids. The germline CDR1 and CDR2 sequences are MNHNY and SVGAGI (reference sequence). DNA for the CDR3: TGTGCCAGCAGTTACTCAGGGCTAGCGGGAATATACAATGAGCAGTATTTT. It is translated as CASSYSGLAGIYNEQYF.

At least ten counts were recorded for this clonotype. The chain recombines TRBV5-5 with TRBJ2-1, with D maybe TRBD1 (6 bases). The V gene lost 0 bases and the J gene lost 0 bases, with 13 bases spanning the gap. The CDR3 runs to 17 residues. Looked up from germline, CDR1 is SGHKS and CDR2 is YYEKEE (reference sequence). CDR3 region: CASSLELGHLSYNEQFF. In DNA form, the CDR3 reads TGTGCCAGCAGCTTGGAGTTGGGACACCTCTCCTACAATGAGCAGTTCTTC.